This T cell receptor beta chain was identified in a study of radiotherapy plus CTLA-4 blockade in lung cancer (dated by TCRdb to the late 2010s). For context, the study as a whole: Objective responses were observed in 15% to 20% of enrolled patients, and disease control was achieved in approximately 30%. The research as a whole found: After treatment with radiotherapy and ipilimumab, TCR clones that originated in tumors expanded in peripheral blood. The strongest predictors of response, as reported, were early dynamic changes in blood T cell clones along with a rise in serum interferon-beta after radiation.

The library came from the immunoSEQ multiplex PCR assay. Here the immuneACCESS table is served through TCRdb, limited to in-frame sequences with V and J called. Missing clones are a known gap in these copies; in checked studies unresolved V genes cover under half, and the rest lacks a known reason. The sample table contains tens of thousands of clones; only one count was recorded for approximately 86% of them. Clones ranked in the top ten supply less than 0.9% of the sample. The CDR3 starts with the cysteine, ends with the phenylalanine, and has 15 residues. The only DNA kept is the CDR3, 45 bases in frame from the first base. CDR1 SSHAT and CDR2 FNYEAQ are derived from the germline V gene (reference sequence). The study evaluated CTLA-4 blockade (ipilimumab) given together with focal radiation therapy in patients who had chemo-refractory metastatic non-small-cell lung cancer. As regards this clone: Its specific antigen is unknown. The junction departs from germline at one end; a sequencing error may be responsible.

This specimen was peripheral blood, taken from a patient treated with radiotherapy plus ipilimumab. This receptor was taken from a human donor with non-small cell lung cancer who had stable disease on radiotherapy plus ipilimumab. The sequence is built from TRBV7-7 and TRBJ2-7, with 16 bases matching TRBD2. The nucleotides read TGTGCTAGCAGCCCGGGACTAGCGGGAGGGAACGAGCAGTACTTC. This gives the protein CASSPGLAGGNEQYF.